This T cell receptor beta chain was recorded in a study of T cell changes during pregnancy in multiple sclerosis. Germline CDR1 and CDR2: SGHTA and FQGNSA. V gave up 1 base and J gave up 1 base; unmatched junction bases: 0. The CDR3 is made up of 14 amino acids. The method was immunoSEQ multiplex PCR; TCRdb's version includes in-frame clones alone and lacks a portion of them. The sample carries around 47,000 clones, about 96% recorded once. This TCR was sampled from a female donor with multiple sclerosis, enrolled in a pregnancy study. This material consisted of peripheral blood, taken in the second trimester of pregnancy. This chain joins TRBV7-2 and TRBJ1-1, with 7 bases lining up with TRBD1. CDR3 nucleotide sequence: TGTGCCAGCAGCTTAGGGACAGGGAACACTGAAGCTTTCTTT. It specifies CASSLGTGNTEAFF.